One and the same sample provided the 29 T cell receptor beta chains below, sequenced in a study of blood T cell repertoires in COVID-19. Here immunoSEQ multiplex PCR was the method, and the copy in TCRdb shows in-frame clones only, minus some. This sample yields around 200,000 clones, of which roughly nine tenths are seen a single time; roughly 20% belongs to the top ten. Sample: peripheral blood. Receptors were obtained from an older man with active or convalescent COVID-19.

The chain carries TRBV19 and TRBJ2-7; 8 bases match TRBD1. V dropped 1 base and J dropped 4; count of bases not matched to a gene: 12. Germline V gene sequence: CDR1 LNHDA, CDR2 SQIVND (reference sequence). The length of the CDR3 is 17 residues. The CDR3 region has the DNA TGTGCCAGTAGTATAGGGCGGGGACAGGTCCTGGTTTACGAGCAGTACTTC. Translation gives CASSIGRGQVLVYEQYF.

The V call is TRBV9, the J call TRBJ2-2; 7 nucleotides agree with TRBD2. V trimming: 3 bases; J trimming: 0 bases; junction bases outside the gene matches: 5. Germline V CDR1 and CDR2: SGDLS, YYNGEE. This CDR3 has 16 amino acids. The chain's CDR3 is CASSAPGTTNTGELFF. The CDR3 coding sequence is TGTGCCAGCAGCGCCCCCGGGACTACGAACACCGGGGAGCTGTTTTTT. Full variable domain (missing parts from reference TRBV9 and TRBJ2-2): DSGVTQTPKHLITATGQRVTLRCSPRSGDLSVYWYQQSLDQGLQFLIQYYNGEERAKGNILERFSAQQFPDLHSELNLSSLELGDSALYFCASSAPGTTNTGELFFGEGSRLTVL.

There are a few counts of this clone. The gene calls are TRBV7-2 and TRBJ2-1; TRBD2 matches 8 bases. The CDR3 is 15 amino acids. Germline lookup yields CDR1 SGHTA and CDR2 FQGNSA. Trimming took 3 bases from V and 3 from J; bases not matched to a gene: 4. CDR3 sequence: CASSFGAGGYNEQFF. DNA for the CDR3: TGTGCCAGCAGCTTTGGGGCGGGGGGCTACAATGAGCAGTTCTTC.

The J gene is TRBJ1-3, the V gene TRBV5-1, with D tentatively TRBD1 (6 bases). This CDR3 region has 16 residues. Germline V gene sequence: CDR1 SGHRS, CDR2 YFSETQ. Trimming removed 1 base from V and 4 bases from J, with 15 bases in between. The CDR3 sequence: CASSLTSRGAGNTIYF. The CDR3 DNA sequence: TGCGCCAGCAGCTTGACGAGCAGGGGCGCCGGAAACACCATATATTTT.

CDR3 sequence: CASSFPSTGRETQYF. The CDR3 DNA follows: TGTGCCAGCAGCTTCCCTTCGACAGGGAGGGAGACCCAGTACTTC. This sequence joins TRBV7-2 and TRBJ2-5; maybe TRBD1 (7 bases). V lost 3 bases and J 5 bases, leaving 16 bases between the germline ends. Germline CDR1 is SGHTA and CDR2 is FQGNSA. The CDR3 is 15 amino acids.

The V gene is TRBV24-1, the J gene TRBJ1-2; TRBD1 is a possible D gene (6 bases). Germline values: CDR1 KGHDR, CDR2 SFDVKD. V shed 5 bases and J shed 4 bases, with 22 bases lying between them. This CDR3 has 17 residues. The CDR3 DNA sequence: TGTGCCACCAGTGCGACGCGCGGCACCAAAGGGGGCTATGGCTACACCTTC. Translating it yields CATSATRGTKGGYGYTF.

The chain couples TRBV29-1 to TRBJ2-7; 11 bases are shared with TRBD2. Germline V lookup: CDR1 SQVTM, CDR2 ANQGSEA. The V segment lost 6 bases and the J segment 7 bases; nucleotides outside the gene matches: 8. CDR3 length: 13 amino acids. The CDR3 coding sequence is TGCAGCGTAGATAGCGGGAGGGCCGGAGAGCAGTACTTC. Amino acids: CSVDSGRAGEQYF.

The gene calls are TRBV7-8 and TRBJ1-4, with D perhaps matching TRBD1 (5 bases). V dropped 5 bases and J dropped 4 bases, with 14 bases sitting between them. CDR3 length equals 15 residues. Germline loops: CDR1 SGHVS, CDR2 FQNEAQ. CDR3 DNA sequence: TGTGCCAGCAGCGGGGGACGGGACTTTAATGAAAAACTGTTTTTT. As protein: CASSGGRDFNEKLFF. Full variable domain (missing parts from reference TRBV7-8 and TRBJ1-4): GAGVSQSPRYKVAKRGQDVALRCDPISGHVSLFWYQQALGQGPEFLTYFQNEAQLDKSGLPSDRFFAERPEGSVSTLKIQRTQQEDSAVYLCASSGGRDFNEKLFFGSGTQLSVL.

This clone was recorded only once. V gene TRBV27 combines with J gene TRBJ2-2, with D unresolved. Germline V gene sequence: CDR1 MNHEY, CDR2 SMNVEV (reference sequence). V dropped 7 bases and J dropped 0 bases, with 15 bases sitting between them. The CDR3 runs to 16 residues. The CDR3 bases are TGTGCCAGCACCCCCCGGAGCCCCGCGAACACCGGGGAGCTGTTTTTT. The encoded protein is CASTPRSPANTGELFF.

This clone appeared many times. CDR3 coding DNA: TGTGCCAGTACTCCTCTGGGCCCTTATCAGCCCCAGCATTTT. Protein sequence: CASTPLGPYQPQHF. V is TRBV19 and J is TRBJ1-5; D is unresolved. Germline CDR1 and CDR2: LNHDA and SQIVND (reference sequence). V was shortened by 7 bases and J by 5 bases, with 15 bases between the two germline ends. The CDR3 is made up of 14 amino acids.

In its sample, this clone was seen a few times. The chain is built from TRBV11-2 and TRBJ2-5; D is ambiguous. Germline V gives CDR1 SGHAT, CDR2 FQNNGV. This CDR3 has 14 amino acids. V was cut by 4 bases and J by 1 base, with 10 bases left in between. The CDR3 spells CASSSQQTQETQYF. The CDR3 region has the DNA TGTGCCAGCAGCTCTCAACAAACCCAAGAGACCCAGTACTTC.

This chain links TRBV6-5 with TRBJ1-1; maybe TRBD1 (6 bases). V was pared by 6 bases and J by 4 bases, with 15 bases between. The V gene's germline CDR1 is MNHEY and CDR2 SVGAGI. The CDR3 is made up of 14 amino acids. CDR3 loop: CASSVNRAGTEAFF. CDR3 in DNA: TGTGCCAGCAGCGTTAACAGGGCGGGCACTGAAGCTTTCTTT.

The CDR3 sequence: CASSQRRGEFSGANVLTF. The CDR3 DNA sequence: TGCGCCAGCAGCCAGCGCAGGGGAGAATTTTCTGGGGCCAACGTCCTGACTTTC. This chain connects TRBV4-3 to TRBJ2-6; D is perhaps TRBD1 (6 bases). Germline V gives CDR1 LGHNA, CDR2 YSLEER. Trimming removed 3 bases from V and 1 base from J, with 16 bases in between. This CDR3 has 18 residues.

The rearrangement links TRBV6-1 to TRBJ1-3, with TRBD1 identical over 10 bases. The CDR3 totals 17 residues. Germline CDR1 reads MNHNS; CDR2 reads SASEGT. V trimming: 4 bases; J trimming: 0 bases; junction bases outside the gene matches: 6. The CDR3 coding sequence is TGTGCCAGCAGTGGGAGTTGGACAGGGGGCTCTGGAAACACCATATATTTT. This codes for CASSGSWTGGSGNTIYF.

This rearrangement joins TRBV6-6 to TRBJ1-5, with D unclear. Trimming removed 0 bases at V and 15 bases at J, with 9 bases between. Germline CDR1 reads MNHNY; CDR2 reads SVGAGI (reference sequence). The CDR3 spans 11 residues. CDR3 sequence: CASSYSQVWHF. The CDR3 nucleotides are TGTGCCAGCAGTTACTCGCAGGTCTGGCATTTT.

The chain links TRBV7-2 to TRBJ1-6, with a tentative D call TRBD1 (6 bases). CDR3 size: 15 residues. V was clipped by 5 bases and J by 6 bases, with 14 bases between them. The germline V gene encodes CDR1 SGHTA and CDR2 FQGNSA. CDR3 protein: CASSPFWGPNSPLHF. Here the CDR3 DNA reads TGTGCCAGCAGCCCCTTTTGGGGGCCTAATTCACCCCTCCACTTT.

The chain is built from TRBV7-9 and TRBJ1-6; TRBD1 matches at 8 bases. Losses at the gene ends were 1 base for V and 7 bases for J; bases not matched to a gene: 3. Germline V gene lookup returns CDR1 SEHNR and CDR2 FQNEAQ (reference sequence). The CDR3 contains 15 residues. The chain's CDR3 is CASSLGDRTNSPLHF. The DNA of the CDR3 is TGTGCCAGCAGCTTAGGGGACAGGACCAATTCACCCCTCCACTTT.

The chain links TRBV18 to TRBJ1-5, with 12 bases identical to TRBD1. The length of the CDR3 is 18 residues. CDR1 is KGHSH and CDR2 is LQKENI in the germline V gene. V lost 2 bases to trimming and J lost 9 bases; unmatched junction nucleotides: 14. This CDR3 reads CASSPTIQGQGATGPQHF. The DNA of the CDR3 is TGTGCCAGCTCACCAACGATTCAGGGACAGGGGGCAACTGGGCCCCAGCATTTT.

The chain links TRBV2 to TRBJ1-4, with D perhaps matching TRBD1 (5 bases). From germline, CDR1 is SNHLY and CDR2 FYNNEI. The CDR3 covers 13 residues. The ends were cut back, 3 bases at V and 8 bases at J, with 10 bases in the middle. CDR3 in DNA: TGTGCCAGCAGTGATCATAGGACAGAAAAACTGTTTTTT. The encoded protein is CASSDHRTEKLFF.

V usage is TRBV3-1 (or the pseudogene TRBV3-2) and J usage is TRBJ2-2; D call uncertain. V was shortened by 3 bases and J by 7 bases, with 9 bases between the two germline ends. Per the germline V gene, CDR1 is LGHDT and CDR2 is YNNKEL (reference sequence). The CDR3 sequence is 13 residues long. CDR3 in DNA: TGTGCCAGCAGCCAGGCTGGAGTCGGGGAGCTGTTTTTT. This encodes CASSQAGVGELFF.

J is TRBJ1-2 and V is TRBV15, with D perhaps matching TRBD1 (5 bases). Trimming removed 5 bases at V and 4 bases at J, with 20 bases between. Germline assignment: CDR1 LNHNV and CDR2 YYDKDF (reference sequence). CDR3 length: 16 residues. The CDR3: CATSVDTLPRPYGYTF. The CDR3 DNA follows: TGTGCCACCAGCGTGGACACCCTCCCCCGTCCCTATGGCTACACCTTC.

The V call is TRBV7-2, the J call TRBJ1-2; the D gene is possibly TRBD1 (5 bases). The V and J ends lost 5 bases and 2 bases respectively, with 9 bases between them. CDR1 SGHTA and CDR2 FQGNSA come from the germline V gene. The CDR3 covers 13 residues. The chain's CDR3 is CASSHSGNYGYTF. The CDR3 nucleotides read TGTGCCAGCAGCCACTCAGGGAACTATGGCTACACCTTC.

The rearrangement links TRBV30 to TRBJ2-2, with TRBD1 matching 8 bases. J lost 4 bases, V lost 3 bases, and 10 bases had no gene match. CDR1 GTSNPN and CDR2 SVGIG come from the germline V gene (reference sequence). This CDR3 has 16 amino acids. CDR3 sequence: CAWRGWGTGGTGELFF. Here the CDR3 DNA reads TGTGCCTGGAGGGGGTGGGGGACAGGAGGCACCGGGGAGCTGTTTTTT.

This chain links TRBV10-3 with TRBJ2-7; D gene ambiguous. This CDR3 has 12 residues. Germline assignment: CDR1 ENHRY and CDR2 SYGVKD. V was trimmed by 6 bases and J by 2 bases, leaving 8 bases between them. In DNA, the CDR3 is TGTGCCATCAGGTCCACAGCCTACGAGCAGTACTTC. It is translated as CAIRSTAYEQYF.

The V call is TRBV5-1, the J call TRBJ1-6; D may be TRBD1 (6 bases). In germline, CDR1 is SGHRS, CDR2 YFSETQ. The CDR3 consists of 15 residues. V was shortened by 0 bases and J by 9 bases, with 13 bases between the two germline ends. CDR3 region: CASSLDPGRGSPLHF. In DNA form, the CDR3 reads TGCGCCAGCAGCTTGGACCCGGGCAGGGGTTCACCCCTCCACTTT.

The chain has TRBV6-2 or TRBV6-3 and TRBJ1-1; 10 positions agree with TRBD1. The CDR3 consists of 16 residues. V lost 5 bases to trimming and J lost 1 base; unmatched junction nucleotides: 7. CDR1 is MNHEY and CDR2 is SVGEGT in the germline V gene. The DNA of the CDR3 is TGTGCCAGCAGTAAGACAGGGGGCGCAGGGAACACTGAAGCTTTCTTT. This encodes CASSKTGGAGNTEAFF.

The chain couples TRBV11-2 to TRBJ1-2, with 11 bases lining up with TRBD1. V lost 1 base to trimming and J lost 8 bases; unmatched junction nucleotides: 9. Germline assignment: CDR1 SGHAT and CDR2 FQNNGV. This CDR3 has 16 residues. The CDR3 nucleotides are TGTGCCAGCAGCTTAGTGGGGACAGGGGGAAAATACGGCTACACCTTC. It codes for CASSLVGTGGKYGYTF. Drawing the rest from reference TRBV11-2 and TRBJ1-2, the complete variable domain is EAGVAQSPRYKIIEKRQSVAFWCNPISGHATLYWYQQILGQGPKLLIQFQNNGVVDDSQLPKDRFSAERLKGVDSTLKIQPAKLEDSAVYLCASSLVGTGGKYGYTFGSGTRLTVV.

This clone was found once. The chain links TRBV29-1 to TRBJ1-2, with TRBD1 matching 7 bases. J gave up 7 bases and V 6 bases, and 11 bases lay outside the gene matches. This CDR3 has 13 residues. Germline V gives CDR1 SQVTM, CDR2 ANQGSEA. CDR3 bases: TGCAGCGTCCGTACGACAGGGTTTGCTGGCTACACCTTC. Translated: CSVRTTGFAGYTF.

V is TRBV7-2 and J is TRBJ2-7; a possible D gene is TRBD1 (6 bases). The CDR3 has 15 residues. V lost 1 base, J lost 1 base, and 11 bases lay in between. The germline gives CDR1 SGHTA, CDR2 FQGNSA. The CDR3 loop is CASSLDRAQSYEQYF. DNA for the CDR3: TGTGCCAGCAGCTTAGACAGGGCTCAGTCCTACGAGCAGTACTTC.